Listed below are T cell receptor beta chains from one sample, sequenced in a study of beta chain features in type 1 diabetes. The method was immunoSEQ multiplex PCR; TCRdb's version includes in-frame clones alone and lacks a portion of them. The data contain around 430,000 clones, 25% to 35% of them singletons. Sequencing was done on a sample of naive CD4+ T cells from blood. All receptors derive from a man aged 18-30 years in good health. Each CDR3 is given with its conserved first and last residue. D genes are given only for firm matches. Expanded clones are given a class, and other clones once, few, many or no size at all.

j_call	clone_size	d_call	v_call	cdr3_nt	cdr3_aa
TRBJ1-1	few	NA	TRBV15	TGTGCCACCAGCAGAGCCCCGAACACTGAAGCTTTCTTT	CATSRAPNTEAFF
TRBJ2-7	NA	NA	TRBV5-4	TGTGCCAGCAGCGACGCCCGGGGGCACGACGAGCAGTACTTC	CASSDARGHDEQYF
TRBJ1-2	NA	NA	TRBV21-1	TGTGCCAGCAAACAGACAGGCCCGTTTTGTGGCTACACCTTC	CASKQTGPFCGYTF
TRBJ2-3	NA	TRBD2	TRBV29-1	TGCAGCGTTGAAGTGGGCGGGAGGGCAGATACGCAGTATTTT	CSVEVGGRADTQYF
TRBJ2-2	few	NA	TRBV25-1	TGTGCCAGCAGTGGCGGACAATCCGCGAACACCGGGGAGCTGTTTTTT	CASSGGQSANTGELFF
TRBJ2-5	NA	TRBD1	TRBV5-1	TGCGCCAGCAGCCCTAGGGGGCCCGGAGAGACCCAGTACTTC	CASSPRGPGETQYF
TRBJ1-5	few	NA	TRBV30	TGTGCCTGGAGTGTACGGATCAATCAGCCCCAGCATTTT	CAWSVRINQPQHF
TRBJ1-1	few	NA	TRBV2	TGTGCCAGCACGACAGTGAACACTGAAGCTTTCTTT	CASTTVNTEAFF
TRBJ1-2	NA	NA	TRBV5-1	TGCGCCAGCAGCTTGACTTGGATGGACAGCGAGGGCTACACCTTC	CASSLTWMDSEGYTF
TRBJ2-1	few	NA	TRBV5-4	TGTGCCAGCCGAGGGTCAAGCTCCTACAATGAGCAGTTCTTC	CASRGSSSYNEQFF
TRBJ2-7	few	NA	TRBV30	TGTGCCTGGACCCCCGGGCCCGAGAGCGAGCAGTACTTC	CAWTPGPESEQYF
TRBJ1-1	NA	NA	TRBV29-1	TGCAGCGCTGGGATCGGAGGGTTGGGGACTGAAGCTTTCTTT	CSAGIGGLGTEAFF
TRBJ2-3	NA	TRBD1	TRBV23-1	TGCGCCAGCAGGGCAGGACAGGTTGACACAGATACGCAGTATTTT	CASRAGQVDTDTQYF
TRBJ2-1	few	NA	TRBV7-7	TGTGCTAGCAGCTTAGAGAGGGGTAGTGAGCAGTTCTTC	CASSLERGSEQFF
TRBJ2-7	few	NA	TRBV7-3	TGTGCCAGCAGCTTAGCCAGGTCTAGCTACGAGCAGTACTTC	CASSLARSSYEQYF
TRBJ2-2	few	TRBD2	TRBV4-2	TGTGCCAGCAGCCAGGCGAGCGGGACGTTGAACACCGGGGAGCTGTTTTTT	CASSQASGTLNTGELFF
TRBJ2-4	NA	NA	TRBV5-6	TGTGCCAGCAGCTTTGATAGAGAAAACATTCAGTACTTC	CASSFDRENIQYF
TRBJ1-2	few	NA	TRBV29-1	TGCAGCGTTGACAGCTATGGCTACACCTTC	CSVDSYGYTF
TRBJ2-5	NA	NA	TRBV7-6	TGTGCCAGCAGCCCCGGGAGCCCAGGGGCCCAGTACTTC	CASSPGSPGAQYF
TRBJ2-1	NA	NA	TRBV10-2	TGCGCCAGCAAATTCCGGGATAGGGAGCAGTTCTTC	CASKFRDREQFF
TRBJ2-1	NA	NA	TRBV18	TGTGCCAGCGCCAGGGACTTAAGCTCCTACAATGAGCAGTTCTTC	CASARDLSSYNEQFF
TRBJ2-1	few	NA	TRBV20-1	TGCAGTGCCAGAGACAATGAGCAGTTCTTC	CSARDNEQFF
TRBJ2-5	NA	NA	TRBV6-5	TGTGCCAGCAGTTACTCGGCAGTCAAGGAGACCCAGTACTTC	CASSYSAVKETQYF
TRBJ1-1	NA	NA	TRBV30	TGTGCCTGGGGACGGACGAACACTGAAGCTTTCTTT	CAWGRTNTEAFF
TRBJ2-1	NA	NA	TRBV25-1	TGTGCCAGCAGTGAATCTTCTTACAATGAGCAGTTCTTC	CASSESSYNEQFF
TRBJ2-6	NA	TRBD1	TRBV2	TGTGCCAGCAGCCCTGGTCTTGGACAGGGACGCTCTGGGGCCAACGTCCTGACTTTC	CASSPGLGQGRSGANVLTF
TRBJ2-5	NA	NA	TRBV30	TGTGCCTGGAGTGTCCATTTTTACCAAGAGACCCAGTACTTC	CAWSVHFYQETQYF
TRBJ2-1	NA	TRBD1	TRBV29-1	TGCAGCGTTGAAGCGGCCGGGACAGGGTACAATGAGCAGTTCTTC	CSVEAAGTGYNEQFF
TRBJ1-2	NA	NA	TRBV2	TGTGCCAGCAAACAGGAGGCGGGCTACACCTTC	CASKQEAGYTF
TRBJ2-7	many	NA	TRBV14	TGTGCCAGCAGCCAAGCCTACGAGCAGTACTTC	CASSQAYEQYF
TRBJ2-5	NA	TRBD2	TRBV5-1	TGCGCCAGCAGCTTGGGAGCGGGAGAAGAGACCCAGTACTTC	CASSLGAGEETQYF
TRBJ2-1	few	TRBD2	TRBV4-1	TGCGCCAGCAGCCAGTTAACGGGACTAGCGTCCTACAATGAGCAGTTCTTC	CASSQLTGLASYNEQFF
TRBJ2-7	NA	NA	TRBV7-9	TGTGCCAGCAGCTTAGCGTCCTTCAACGGGGACACTTACTTC	CASSLASFNGDTYF
TRBJ2-1	few	TRBD2	TRBV7-3	TGTGCCAGCAGCTCCCCGCTAGCGGGAGTCACCTACAATGAGCAGTTCTTC	CASSSPLAGVTYNEQFF
TRBJ2-7	few	NA	TRBV2	TGTGCCAGCAGTGACGGTCACGAGCAGTACTTC	CASSDGHEQYF
TRBJ2-1	few	NA	TRBV19	TGTGCCAGTAGTATAGACAGTGACAATGAGCAGTTCTTC	CASSIDSDNEQFF
TRBJ2-1	NA	NA	TRBV30	TGTGCCTGGGACAGGGCCCGGACCCCGGGACTAGTTTCCAATGAGCAGTTCTTC	CAWDRARTPGLVSNEQFF
TRBJ2-3	NA	TRBD2	TRBV9	TGTGCCAGCAGCGTGGGGGGGATCCCCACAGATACGCAGTATTTT	CASSVGGIPTDTQYF
TRBJ2-7	NA	TRBD2	TRBV7-2	TGTGCCAGCAGCCCGAGTCCGACTAGCGGGAGTTACGAGCAGTACTTC	CASSPSPTSGSYEQYF
TRBJ2-1	NA	NA	TRBV19	TGTGCCAGTAGTATAGAAGATTCGCACAATGAGCAGTTCTTC	CASSIEDSHNEQFF
TRBJ2-1	few	NA	TRBV15	TGTGCCACCAGCAGGCAGGGGAGACCCTCCTACAATGAGCAGTTCTTC	CATSRQGRPSYNEQFF
TRBJ2-3	NA	NA	TRBV2	TGTGCCAGCATGCTGCTGTCGGCGATCGGTACGCAGTATTTT	CASMLLSAIGTQYF
TRBJ2-7	few	NA	TRBV5-4	TGTGCCAGCATCCCCTCCCTAGCGATAGGAGGGTCCTACGAGCAGTACTTC	CASIPSLAIGGSYEQYF
TRBJ2-5	few	NA	TRBV30	TGTGCCTGGAGGACACAGGGCTTGGAGACCCAGTACTTC	CAWRTQGLETQYF
TRBJ2-2	NA	TRBD2	TRBV6-6	TGTGCCAGCAGTCCACTAGCGGGGAACACCGGGGAGCTGTTTTTT	CASSPLAGNTGELFF
TRBJ2-5	NA	TRBD1	TRBV10-3	TGTGCCATCAGTGATGGGAACAGGGGGGACCGAGAGACCCAGTACTTC	CAISDGNRGDRETQYF
TRBJ2-3	NA	TRBD1	TRBV2	TGTGCCAGCAGTGAAAAGGGGGCGAGCACAGATACGCAGTATTTT	CASSEKGASTDTQYF